This T cell receptor (beta chain) derives from a study of shared clonotypes between healthy human individuals. As regards this clone: This sample includes further DNA sequences coding for the same CDR3.

The data were produced by immunoSEQ multiplex PCR, yet TCRdb's version contains in-frame clones alone and is incomplete. Of roughly 2.2 million clones in the sample, roughly 93% are singletons; the top ten hold under 0.45%. The TCR originated in a man between 18 and 35 years old in good health. Some clones in this sample may be carry-over from other donors' samples. The sequenced material came from naive CD4+ T cells from PBMCs. Subset meaning: CD45RA+ positively selected.

The CDR3 nucleotides read TGCGCCAGCAGCACGGGACAGGGCTCCTACGAGCAGTACTTC. As protein: CASSTGQGSYEQYF. The chain couples TRBV5-1 to TRBJ2-7; the match to TRBD1 covers 9 bases. The CDR3 covers 14 residues. The germline V gene encodes CDR1 SGHRS and CDR2 YFSETQ. Trimming took 4 bases from V and 0 from J; bases not matched to a gene: 2.